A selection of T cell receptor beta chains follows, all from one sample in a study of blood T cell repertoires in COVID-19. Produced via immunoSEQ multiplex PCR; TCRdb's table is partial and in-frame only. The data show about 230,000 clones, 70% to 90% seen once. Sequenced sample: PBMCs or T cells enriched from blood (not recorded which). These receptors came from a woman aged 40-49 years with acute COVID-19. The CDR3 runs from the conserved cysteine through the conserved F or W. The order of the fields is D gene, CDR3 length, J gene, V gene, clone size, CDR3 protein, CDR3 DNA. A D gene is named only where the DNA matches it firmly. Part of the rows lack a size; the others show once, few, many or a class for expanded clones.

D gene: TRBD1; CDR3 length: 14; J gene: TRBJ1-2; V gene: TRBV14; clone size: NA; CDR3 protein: CASSQETGFEGYTF; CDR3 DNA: TGTGCCAGCAGCCAGGAGACAGGGTTTGAGGGCTACACCTTC
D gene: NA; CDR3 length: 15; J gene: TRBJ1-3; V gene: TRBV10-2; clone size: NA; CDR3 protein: CASSDPQGLGNTIYF; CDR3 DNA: TGCGCCAGCAGTGACCCACAGGGCCTTGGAAACACCATATATTTT
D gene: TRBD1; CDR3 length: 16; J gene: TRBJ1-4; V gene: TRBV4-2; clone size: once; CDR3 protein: CASSQPGQGSGEKLFF; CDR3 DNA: TGTGCCAGCAGCCAACCCGGACAGGGGTCGGGTGAAAAACTGTTTTTT
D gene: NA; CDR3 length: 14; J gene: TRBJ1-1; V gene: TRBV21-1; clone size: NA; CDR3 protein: CASSINRGNTEAFF; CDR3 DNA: TGTGCCAGCAGCATTAACAGGGGGAACACTGAAGCTTTCTTT
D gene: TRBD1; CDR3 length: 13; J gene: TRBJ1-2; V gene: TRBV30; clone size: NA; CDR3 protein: CAWSSGDSYGYTF; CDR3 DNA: TGTGCCTGGAGTTCCGGGGACAGCTATGGCTACACCTTC
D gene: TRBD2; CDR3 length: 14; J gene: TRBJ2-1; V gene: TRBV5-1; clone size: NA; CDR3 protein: CASKLAVSYNEQFF; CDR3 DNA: TGCGCCAGCAAACTAGCGGTCTCCTACAATGAGCAGTTCTTC
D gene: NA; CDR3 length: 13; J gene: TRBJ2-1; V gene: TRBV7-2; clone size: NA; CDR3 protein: CASSLGWGLEQFF; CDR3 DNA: TGTGCCAGCAGCTTAGGATGGGGGCTTGAGCAGTTCTTC
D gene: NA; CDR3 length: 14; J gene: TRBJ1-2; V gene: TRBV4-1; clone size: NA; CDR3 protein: CASSEGPGGYGYTF; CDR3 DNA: TGCGCCAGCAGCGAGGGCCCCGGAGGGTATGGCTACACCTTC
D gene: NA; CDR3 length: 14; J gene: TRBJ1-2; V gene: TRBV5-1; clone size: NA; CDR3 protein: CASSFNGLNYGYTF; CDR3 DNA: TGCGCCAGCAGCTTCAACGGTCTAAACTATGGCTACACCTTC
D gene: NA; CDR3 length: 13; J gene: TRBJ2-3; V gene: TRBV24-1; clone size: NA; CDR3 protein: CATSDFVRDTQYF; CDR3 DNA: TGTGCCACCAGTGATTTCGTCAGGGATACGCAGTATTTT
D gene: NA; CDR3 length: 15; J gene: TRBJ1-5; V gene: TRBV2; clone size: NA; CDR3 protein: CASSESLPSNQPQHF; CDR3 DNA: TGTGCCAGCAGTGAATCACTGCCAAGCAATCAGCCCCAGCATTTT
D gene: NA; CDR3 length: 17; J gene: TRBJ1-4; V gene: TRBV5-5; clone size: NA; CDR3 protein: CASSLFRSFTTNEKLFF; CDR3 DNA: TGTGCCAGCAGCCTCTTCCGGAGCTTTACAACTAATGAAAAACTGTTTTTT
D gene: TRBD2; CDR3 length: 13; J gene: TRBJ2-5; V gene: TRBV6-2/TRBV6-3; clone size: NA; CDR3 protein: CASTPGGLETQYF; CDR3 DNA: TGTGCCAGCACCCCGGGGGGGTTAGAGACCCAGTACTTC
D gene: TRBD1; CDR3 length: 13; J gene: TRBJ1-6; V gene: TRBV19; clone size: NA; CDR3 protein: CASTGQLGSPLHF; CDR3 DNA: TGTGCCAGTACGGGACAGTTGGGGTCACCCCTCCACTTT
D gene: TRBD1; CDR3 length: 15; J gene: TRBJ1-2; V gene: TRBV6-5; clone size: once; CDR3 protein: CASQTPRTGANGYTF; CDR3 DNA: TGTGCCAGTCAAACGCCTAGGACAGGGGCTAATGGCTACACCTTC
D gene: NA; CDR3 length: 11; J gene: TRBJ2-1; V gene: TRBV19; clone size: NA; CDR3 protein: CASKGFYEQFF; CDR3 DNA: TGTGCCAGTAAGGGGTTTTATGAGCAGTTCTTC
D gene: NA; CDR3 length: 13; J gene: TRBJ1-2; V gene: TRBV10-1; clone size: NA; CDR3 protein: CASSESRTAGYTF; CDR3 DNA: TGCGCCAGCAGTGAGTCGAGAACTGCGGGCTACACCTTC
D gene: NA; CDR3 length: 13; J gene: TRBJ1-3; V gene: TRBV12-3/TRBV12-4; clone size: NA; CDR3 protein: CASSLAQGDTIYF; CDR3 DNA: TGTGCCAGCAGTTTAGCGCAAGGGGACACCATATATTTT
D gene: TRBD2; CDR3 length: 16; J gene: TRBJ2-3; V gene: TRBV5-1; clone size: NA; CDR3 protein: CASRDLAGGPADTQYF; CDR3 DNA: TGCGCCAGCAGGGACCTAGCGGGAGGGCCCGCAGATACGCAGTATTTT
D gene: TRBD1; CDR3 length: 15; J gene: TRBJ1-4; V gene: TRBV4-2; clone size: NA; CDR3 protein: CASSQRTGGDEKLFF; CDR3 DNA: TGTGCCAGCAGCCAGAGGACAGGGGGGGATGAAAAACTGTTTTTT
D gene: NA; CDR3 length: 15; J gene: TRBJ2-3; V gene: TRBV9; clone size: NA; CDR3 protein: CASSASEAGTDTQYF; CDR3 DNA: TGTGCCAGCAGCGCAAGTGAGGCGGGCACAGATACGCAGTATTTT
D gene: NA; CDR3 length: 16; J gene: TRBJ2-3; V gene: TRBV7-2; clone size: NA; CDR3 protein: CASSFTGQQSTDTQYF; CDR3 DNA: TGTGCCAGCAGCTTTACGGGACAACAAAGCACAGATACGCAGTATTTT
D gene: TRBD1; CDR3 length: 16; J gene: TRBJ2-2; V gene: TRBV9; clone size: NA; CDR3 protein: CASSPRQGAGTGELFF; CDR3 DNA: TGTGCCAGCAGCCCACGACAGGGGGCGGGCACCGGGGAGCTGTTTTTT
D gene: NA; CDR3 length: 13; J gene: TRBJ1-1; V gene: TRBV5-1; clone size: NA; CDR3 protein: CASSLTGNTEAFF; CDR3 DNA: TGCGCCAGCAGCTTGACGGGGAACACTGAAGCTTTCTTT
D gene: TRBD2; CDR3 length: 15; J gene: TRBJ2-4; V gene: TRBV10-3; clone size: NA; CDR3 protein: CAISESAGEGNIQYF; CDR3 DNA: TGTGCCATCAGTGAGTCGGCGGGGGAAGGGAACATTCAGTACTTC
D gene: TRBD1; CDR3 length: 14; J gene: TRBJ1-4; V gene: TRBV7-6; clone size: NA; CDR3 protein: CASSLGTGNEKLFF; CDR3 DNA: TGTGCCAGCAGCTTAGGGACAGGGAATGAAAAACTGTTTTTT
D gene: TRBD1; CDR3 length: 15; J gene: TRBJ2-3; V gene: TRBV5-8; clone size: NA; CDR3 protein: CASSNRDRGTDTQYF; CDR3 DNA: TGTGCCAGCAGCAACCGGGACAGGGGCACAGATACGCAGTATTTT
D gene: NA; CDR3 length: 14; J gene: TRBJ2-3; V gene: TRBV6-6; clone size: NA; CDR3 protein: CACVGDTSTDTQYF; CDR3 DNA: TGTGCCTGCGTCGGTGATACTAGCACAGATACGCAGTATTTT
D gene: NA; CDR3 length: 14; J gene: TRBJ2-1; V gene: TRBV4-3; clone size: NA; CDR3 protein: CASSQGSEYNEQFF; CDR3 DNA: TGCGCCAGCAGCCAAGGTTCGGAGTACAATGAGCAGTTCTTC
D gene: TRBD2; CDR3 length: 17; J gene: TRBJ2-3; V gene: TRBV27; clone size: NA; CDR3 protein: CASSLRTSGGRGDTQYF; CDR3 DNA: TGTGCCAGCAGTCTGCGGACTAGCGGGGGGCGGGGAGATACGCAGTATTTT
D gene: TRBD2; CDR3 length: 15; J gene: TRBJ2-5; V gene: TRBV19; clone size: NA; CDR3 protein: CASSMGASGQETQYF; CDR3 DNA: TGTGCCAGTAGTATGGGTGCTAGCGGACAAGAGACCCAGTACTTC
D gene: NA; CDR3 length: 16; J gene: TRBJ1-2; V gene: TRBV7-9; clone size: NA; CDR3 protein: CASSQPVSDGEGGYTF; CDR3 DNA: TGTGCCAGCAGCCAACCGGTCTCGGACGGCGAGGGTGGCTACACCTTC
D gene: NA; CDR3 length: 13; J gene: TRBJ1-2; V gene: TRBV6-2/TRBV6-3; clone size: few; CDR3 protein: CASSRQASGGYTF; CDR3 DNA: TGTGCCAGCAGTCGACAGGCAAGCGGCGGCTACACCTTC
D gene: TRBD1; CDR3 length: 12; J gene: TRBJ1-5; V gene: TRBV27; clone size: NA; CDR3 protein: CASRGQGRAQHF; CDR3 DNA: TGTGCCAGCAGGGGACAGGGGAGGGCCCAGCATTTT
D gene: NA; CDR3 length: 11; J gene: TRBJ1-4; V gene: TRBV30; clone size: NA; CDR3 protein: CAWSGGGKLFF; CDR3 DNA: TGTGCCTGGAGTGGGGGCGGAAAACTGTTTTTT
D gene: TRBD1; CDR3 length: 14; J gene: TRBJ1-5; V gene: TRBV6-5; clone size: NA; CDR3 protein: CASRGQGAGQPQHF; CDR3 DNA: TGTGCCAGCCGCGGACAGGGGGCAGGACAGCCCCAGCATTTT
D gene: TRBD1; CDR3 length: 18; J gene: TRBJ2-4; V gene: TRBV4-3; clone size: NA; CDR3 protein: CASSQDLMSRDRVSIQYF; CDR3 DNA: TGCGCCAGCAGCCAAGATCTGATGTCTCGGGACAGGGTTAGCATTCAGTACTTC
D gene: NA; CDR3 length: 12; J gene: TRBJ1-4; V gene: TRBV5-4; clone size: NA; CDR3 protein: CASSAVNEKLFF; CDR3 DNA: TGTGCCAGCAGTGCAGTTAATGAAAAACTGTTTTTT
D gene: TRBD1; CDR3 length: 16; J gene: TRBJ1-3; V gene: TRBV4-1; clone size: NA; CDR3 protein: CASSQDGQASGNTIYF; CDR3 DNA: TGCGCCAGCAGCCAAGATGGACAGGCCTCTGGAAACACCATATATTTT
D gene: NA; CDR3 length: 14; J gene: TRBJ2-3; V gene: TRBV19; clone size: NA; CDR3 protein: CASSQKGGTDTQYF; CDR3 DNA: TGTGCCAGTAGTCAAAAGGGGGGGACAGATACGCAGTATTTT
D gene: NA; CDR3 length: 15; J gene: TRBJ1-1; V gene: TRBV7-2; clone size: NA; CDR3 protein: CASSPPLGSNTEAFF; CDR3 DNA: TGTGCCAGCAGCCCTCCCCTCGGGTCGAACACTGAAGCTTTCTTT
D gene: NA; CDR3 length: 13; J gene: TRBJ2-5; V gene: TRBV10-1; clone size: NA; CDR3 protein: CASSEQIQETQYF; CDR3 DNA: TGCGCCAGCAGTGAGCAGATCCAAGAGACCCAGTACTTC
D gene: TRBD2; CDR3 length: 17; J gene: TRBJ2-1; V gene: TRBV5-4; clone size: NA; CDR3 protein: CASSLDLAGGLYNEQFF; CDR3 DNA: TGTGCCAGCAGCTTGGACCTAGCGGGAGGGCTTTACAATGAGCAGTTCTTC
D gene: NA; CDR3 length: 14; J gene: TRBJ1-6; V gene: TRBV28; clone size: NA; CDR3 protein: CASRIRQPNSPLHF; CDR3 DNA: TGTGCCAGCAGAATCCGACAGCCTAATTCACCCCTCCACTTT
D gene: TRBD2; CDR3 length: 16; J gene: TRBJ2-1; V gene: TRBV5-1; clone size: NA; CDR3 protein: CASSWTGTSGHNEQFF; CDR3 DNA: TGCGCCAGCAGCTGGACCGGGACTAGCGGCCACAATGAGCAGTTCTTC
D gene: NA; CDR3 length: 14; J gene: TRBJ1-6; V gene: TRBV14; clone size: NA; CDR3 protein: CASSLTGWDSPLHF; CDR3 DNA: TGTGCCAGCAGCCTAACAGGGTGGGATTCACCCCTCCACTTT
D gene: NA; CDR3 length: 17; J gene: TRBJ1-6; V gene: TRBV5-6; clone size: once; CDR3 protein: CASSSGVAGNYNSPLHF; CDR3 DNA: TGTGCCAGCAGCTCGGGGGTCGCAGGGAATTATAATTCACCCCTCCACTTT
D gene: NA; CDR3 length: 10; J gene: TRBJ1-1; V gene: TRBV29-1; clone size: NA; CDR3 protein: CSVGTSEAFF; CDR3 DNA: TGCAGCGTTGGGACATCAGAAGCTTTCTTT
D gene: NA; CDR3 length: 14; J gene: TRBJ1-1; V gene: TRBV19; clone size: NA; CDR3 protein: CASSLQGWESEAFF; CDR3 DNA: TGTGCCAGTAGTCTGCAGGGGTGGGAAAGTGAAGCTTTCTTT
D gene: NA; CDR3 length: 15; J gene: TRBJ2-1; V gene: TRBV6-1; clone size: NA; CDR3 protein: CASSEGRAGHNEQFF; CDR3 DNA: TGTGCCAGCAGTGAAGGGAGGGCAGGGCACAATGAGCAGTTCTTC
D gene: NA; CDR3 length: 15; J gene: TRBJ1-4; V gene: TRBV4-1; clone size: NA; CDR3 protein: CASSQPTLANEKLFF; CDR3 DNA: TGCGCCAGCAGCCAACCGACTCTTGCTAATGAAAAACTGTTTTTT